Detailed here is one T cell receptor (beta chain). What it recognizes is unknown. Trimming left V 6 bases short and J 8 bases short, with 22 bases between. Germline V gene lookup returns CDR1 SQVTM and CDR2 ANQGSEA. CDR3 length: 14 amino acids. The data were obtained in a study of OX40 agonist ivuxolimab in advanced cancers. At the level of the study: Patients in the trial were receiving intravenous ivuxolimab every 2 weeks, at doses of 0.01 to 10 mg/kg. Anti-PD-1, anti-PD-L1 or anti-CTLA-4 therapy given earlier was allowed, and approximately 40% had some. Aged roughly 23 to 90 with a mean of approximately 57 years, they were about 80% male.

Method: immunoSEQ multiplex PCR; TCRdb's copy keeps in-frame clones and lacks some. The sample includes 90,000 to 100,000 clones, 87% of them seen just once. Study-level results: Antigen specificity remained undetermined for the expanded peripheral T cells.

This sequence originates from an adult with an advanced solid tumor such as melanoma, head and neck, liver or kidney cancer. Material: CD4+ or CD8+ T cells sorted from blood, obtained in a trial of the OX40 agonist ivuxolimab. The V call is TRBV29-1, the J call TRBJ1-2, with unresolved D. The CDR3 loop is CSVSRTDRRYGYTF. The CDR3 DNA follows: TGCAGCGTCTCTAGAACAGATCGAAGGTACGGCTACACCTTC.